The 12 T cell receptor beta chains listed next were all sequenced from one sample in a study of STAT5B mutations in CD4+ large granular lymphocyte leukemia. The method was immunoSEQ multiplex PCR; TCRdb's version includes in-frame clones alone and lacks a portion of them. The table includes 45,000 to 55,000 clones, 70% detected once. Material: CD4+ T cells from blood buffy coats. The receptor set was obtained from a human donor in good health.

The chain is built from TRBV7-8 and TRBJ1-2; D remains unclear. From germline, CDR1 is SGHVS and CDR2 FQNEAQ. CDR3 length: 13 amino acids. V gave up 5 bases and J gave up 5 bases, with 12 bases separating them. CDR3 nucleotides: TGTGCCAGCAGCCCCCGGACGTCTTATGGCTACACCTTC. Translation gives CASSPRTSYGYTF.

The sample holds a few counts of this clone. The chain employs TRBV2 and TRBJ1-5; D is possibly TRBD1 (6 bases). Trimming cost V 9 bases and J 2 bases, with 17 bases left between them. The CDR3 runs 15 residues. In germline, CDR1 is SNHLY, CDR2 FYNNEI. The CDR3, as DNA: TGTGCCAGAGGGGGAGGCGGTGTGGGCAATCAGCCCCAGCATTTT. Amino acids: CARGGGGVGNQPQHF.

The J gene is TRBJ2-7, the V gene TRBV5-1, with 7 bases identical to TRBD2. The CDR3 is made up of 14 amino acids. The germline V gene encodes CDR1 SGHRS and CDR2 YFSETQ. V lost 4 bases and J lost 6; bases outside the gene matches: 10. CDR3 DNA sequence: TGCGCCAGCAGCCCCTCGGGGGGATCGTTCGAGCAGTACGTC. Its translation: CASSPSGGSFEQYV.

V and J are TRBV5-1 and TRBJ2-7; weak D call: TRBD1 (6 bases). The CDR3 has 17 residues. Germline V CDR1 and CDR2: SGHRS, YFSETQ. The V end lost 3 bases, the J end lost 4 bases, and 23 bases lay between the germline ends. CDR3 nucleotides: TGCGCCAGCAGCTCCCTAAACGGGTGGGGTAGGGGGTACGAGCAGTACGTC. Translation: CASSSLNGWGRGYEQYV.

This clone was counted between two and nine times. This sequence joins TRBV30 and TRBJ1-6, with D possibly TRBD1 on 5 matching bases. Germline CDR1 reads GTSNPN; CDR2 reads SVGIG (reference sequence). The V end was cut by 8 bases, the J end by 2 bases, with 7 bases between. The CDR3 contains 12 residues. The CDR3 loop reads CAGGTYNSPLHF. The CDR3 DNA is TGTGCCGGGGGAACCTATAATTCACCCCTCCACTTT.

This clone was seen only once. CDR3 sequence: CASSPGTGTSYEQYF. CDR3 DNA: TGTGCCAGCAGCCCAGGGACAGGGACCTCCTACGAGCAGTACTTC. This chain connects TRBV7-2 to TRBJ2-7; TRBD1 agrees at 9 bases. The V gene end was trimmed by 5 bases and the J gene end by 0 bases; junction bases not matched to a gene: 5. The length of the CDR3 is 15 residues. Per germline, CDR1 SGHTA and CDR2 FQGNSA.

For the CDR3, the DNA is TGTGCCAGCAGCGTAGGACTAGCGGTGCACACAGATACGCAGTATTTT. This encodes CASSVGLAVHTDTQYF. This chain uses TRBV9 with TRBJ2-3, with TRBD2 matching 9 bases. CDR1 and CDR2 (germline): SGDLS, YYNGEE. Trimming took 0 bases from V and 2 from J; bases not matched to a gene: 4. The CDR3 has 16 residues.

J is TRBJ2-7 and V is TRBV27; 7 positions agree with TRBD1. Germline-derived CDR1 and CDR2 are MNHEY and SMNVEV (reference sequence). V lost 0 bases to trimming and J lost 0 bases; unmatched junction nucleotides: 5. This CDR3 region has 16 residues. The CDR3 sequence is CASSLSGTVISYEQYV. Here the CDR3 DNA reads TGTGCCAGCAGTTTATCGGGGACAGTTATCTCCTACGAGCAGTACGTC.

The gene calls are TRBV6-5 and TRBJ2-5; D call uncertain. V lost 6 bases and J 7 bases, leaving 18 bases between the germline ends. Per germline, CDR1 MNHEY and CDR2 SVGAGI. The CDR3 length is 14 residues. CDR3 nucleotide sequence: TGTGCCAGCAGCCCCAACTTGCAATTGGGGACCCAGTACTTC. Amino acid sequence: CASSPNLQLGTQYF.

The chain links TRBV4-1 to TRBJ2-3; D is unresolved. V lost 0 bases to trimming and J lost 6 bases, with 10 bases between them. Germline-derived CDR1 and CDR2 are MGHRA and YSYEKL. The CDR3 sequence is 14 residues long. CDR3 coding DNA: TGCGCCAGCAGCCAAGATTTGGTGCGGGATACGCAGTATTTT. Protein: CASSQDLVRDTQYF.

The CDR3 protein is CASSDSGKFNSPLHF. The CDR3 DNA sequence: TGTGCCAGCAGCGACTCCGGGAAATTTAATTCACCCCTCCACTTT. The V call is TRBV7-9, the J call TRBJ1-6; D unresolved. The CDR3 has 15 amino acids. Looked up from germline, CDR1 is SEHNR and CDR2 is FQNEAQ (reference sequence). Trimming took off 5 bases at V and 6 bases at J, with 14 bases between the two ends.

The rearrangement links TRBV2 to TRBJ1-5; D may be TRBD1 (5 bases). Trimming took 6 bases from V and 1 from J, leaving 13 bases between them. Germline V gene lookup returns CDR1 SNHLY and CDR2 FYNNEI. This CDR3 is 15 amino acids long. CDR3 residues: CASRGGTESNQPQHF. The CDR3 bases are TGTGCCAGCAGGGGAGGGACGGAAAGCAATCAGCCCCAGCATTTT.